This TCR beta chain is drawn from a study of blood T cell repertoires in COVID-19. As originally analysed: Nucleated cell number was recorded as an estimate derived from reference gene primer amplification. The protocol was immunoSEQ multiplex PCR, while the TCRdb copy is restricted to in-frame clones and leaves out a portion. Clone size and V and J calls were adopted from that table, with D and trimming inferred from the DNA. The sample yields about 25,000 clones, 87% seen once. This clonotype originated in a man in his fifties or sixties with active COVID-19. Sequences were obtained from peripheral blood.

CDR3 DNA sequence: TGTGCCAGCAGACTAGCGGGGGGGACCATTCAGTACTTC. Its protein is CASRLAGGTIQYF. The genes are TRBV2 and TRBJ2-4; 13 positions agree with TRBD2. CDR3 length equals 13 residues. Germline V lookup: CDR1 SNHLY, CDR2 FYNNEI. J lost 9 bases, V lost 6 bases, and 2 bases had no gene match.